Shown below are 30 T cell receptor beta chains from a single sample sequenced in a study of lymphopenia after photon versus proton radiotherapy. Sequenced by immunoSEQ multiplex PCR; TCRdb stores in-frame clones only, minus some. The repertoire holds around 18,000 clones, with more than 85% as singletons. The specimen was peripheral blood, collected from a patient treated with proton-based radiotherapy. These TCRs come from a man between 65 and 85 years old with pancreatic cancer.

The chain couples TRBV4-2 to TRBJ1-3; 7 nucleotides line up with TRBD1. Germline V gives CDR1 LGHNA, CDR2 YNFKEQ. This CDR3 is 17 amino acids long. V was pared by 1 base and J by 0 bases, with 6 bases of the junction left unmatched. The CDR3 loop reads CASSQGGTDFSGNTIYF. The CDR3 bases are TGTGCCAGCAGCCAAGGGGGGACAGACTTCTCTGGAAACACCATATATTTT.

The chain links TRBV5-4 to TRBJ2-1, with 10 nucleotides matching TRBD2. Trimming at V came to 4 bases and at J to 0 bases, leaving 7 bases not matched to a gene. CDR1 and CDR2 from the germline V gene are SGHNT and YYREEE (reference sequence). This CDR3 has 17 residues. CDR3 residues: CASSPGLALSSYNEQFF. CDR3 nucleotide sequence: TGTGCCAGCAGCCCGGGACTAGCGCTTAGCTCCTACAATGAGCAGTTCTTC.

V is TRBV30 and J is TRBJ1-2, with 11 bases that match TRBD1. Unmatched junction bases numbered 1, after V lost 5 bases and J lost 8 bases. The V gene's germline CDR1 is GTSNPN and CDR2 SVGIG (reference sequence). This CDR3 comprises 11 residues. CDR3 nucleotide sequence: TGTGCCTGGGGACAGGGGGCCGGCTACACCTTC. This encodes CAWGQGAGYTF.

CDR3 sequence: CASSPGGGTGNEQFF. The CDR3 DNA reads as TGCGCCAGCAGCCCCGGAGGGGGGACAGGAAATGAGCAGTTCTTC. This chain joins TRBV5-1 and TRBJ2-1; 8 bases line up with TRBD1. J lost 7 bases, V lost 4 bases, and 10 bases had no gene match. Germline V gene sequence: CDR1 SGHRS, CDR2 YFSETQ. The CDR3 sequence is 15 residues long.

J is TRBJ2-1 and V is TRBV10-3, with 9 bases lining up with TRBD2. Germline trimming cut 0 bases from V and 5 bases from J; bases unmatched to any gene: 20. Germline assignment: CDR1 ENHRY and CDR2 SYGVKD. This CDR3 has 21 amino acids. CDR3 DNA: TGTGCCATCAGTGAGTCGAACTTGGGCGGGAGGGCCCCGGGCGGAAACAATGAGCAGTTCTTC. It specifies CAISESNLGGRAPGGNNEQFF.

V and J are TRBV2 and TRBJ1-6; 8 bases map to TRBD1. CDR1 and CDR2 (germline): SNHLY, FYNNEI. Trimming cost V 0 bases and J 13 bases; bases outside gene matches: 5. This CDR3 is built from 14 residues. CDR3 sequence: CASSEARQGAPLHF. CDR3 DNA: TGTGCCAGCAGTGAAGCGCGTCAGGGGGCCCCCCTCCACTTT.

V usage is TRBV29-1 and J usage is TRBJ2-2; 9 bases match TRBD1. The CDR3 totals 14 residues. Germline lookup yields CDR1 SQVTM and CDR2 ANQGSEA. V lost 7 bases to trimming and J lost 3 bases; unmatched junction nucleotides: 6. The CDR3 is CSALQGADTGELFF. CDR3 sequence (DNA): TGCAGCGCCTTACAGGGGGCGGACACCGGGGAGCTGTTTTTT.

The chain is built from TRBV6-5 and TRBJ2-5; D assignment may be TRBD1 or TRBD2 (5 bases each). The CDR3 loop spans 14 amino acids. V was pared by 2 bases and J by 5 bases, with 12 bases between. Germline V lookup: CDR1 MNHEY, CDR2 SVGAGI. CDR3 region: CASSYGTLRETQYF. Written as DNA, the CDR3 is TGTGCCAGCAGTTACGGGACCCTGAGGGAGACCCAGTACTTC.

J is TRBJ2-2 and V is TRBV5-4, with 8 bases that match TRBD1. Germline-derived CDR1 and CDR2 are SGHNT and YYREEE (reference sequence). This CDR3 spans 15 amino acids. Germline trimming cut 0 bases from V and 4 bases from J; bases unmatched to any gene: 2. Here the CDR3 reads CASSLGTGSTGELFF. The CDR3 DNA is TGTGCCAGCAGCTTGGGGACAGGGTCCACCGGGGAGCTGTTTTTT.

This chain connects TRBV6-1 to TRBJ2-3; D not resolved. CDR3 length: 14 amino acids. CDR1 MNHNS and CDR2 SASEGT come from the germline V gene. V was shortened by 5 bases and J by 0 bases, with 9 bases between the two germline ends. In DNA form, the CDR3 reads TGTGCCAGCAGTCCTGGCCCGAGCACAGATACGCAGTATTTT. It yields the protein CASSPGPSTDTQYF.

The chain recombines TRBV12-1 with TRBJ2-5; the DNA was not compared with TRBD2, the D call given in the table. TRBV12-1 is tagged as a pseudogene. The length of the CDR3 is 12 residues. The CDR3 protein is CASTFPGETQYF. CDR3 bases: TGTGCCAGCACCTTCCCCGGTGAGACCCAGTACTTC.

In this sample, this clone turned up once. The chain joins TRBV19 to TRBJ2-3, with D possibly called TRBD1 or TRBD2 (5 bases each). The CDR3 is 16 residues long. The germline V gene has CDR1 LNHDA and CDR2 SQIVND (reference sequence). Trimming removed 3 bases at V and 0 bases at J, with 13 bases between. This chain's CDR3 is CASSISGGASTDTQYF. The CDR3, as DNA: TGTGCCAGTAGTATTAGTGGGGGTGCTAGCACAGATACGCAGTATTTT.

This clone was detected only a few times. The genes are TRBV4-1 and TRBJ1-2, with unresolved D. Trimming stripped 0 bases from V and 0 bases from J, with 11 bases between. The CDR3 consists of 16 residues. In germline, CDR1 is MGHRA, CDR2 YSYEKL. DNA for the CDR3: TGCGCCAGCAGCCAAGAACGGAAGGCCGCTAACTATGGCTACACCTTC. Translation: CASSQERKAANYGYTF.

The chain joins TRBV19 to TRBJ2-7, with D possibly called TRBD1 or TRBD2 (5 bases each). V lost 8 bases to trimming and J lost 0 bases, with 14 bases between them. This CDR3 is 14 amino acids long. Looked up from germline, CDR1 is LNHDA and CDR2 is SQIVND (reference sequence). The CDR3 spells CASHRGTDSYEQYF. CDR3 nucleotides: TGTGCCAGTCACCGGGGCACGGACTCCTACGAGCAGTACTTC.

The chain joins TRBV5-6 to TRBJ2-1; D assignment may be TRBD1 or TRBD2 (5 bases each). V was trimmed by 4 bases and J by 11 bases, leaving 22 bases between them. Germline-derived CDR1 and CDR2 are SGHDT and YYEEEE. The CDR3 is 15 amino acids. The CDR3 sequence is CASSPGTGSGMKQFF. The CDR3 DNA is TGTGCCAGCAGCCCCGGGACCGGGTCTGGAATGAAGCAGTTCTTC.

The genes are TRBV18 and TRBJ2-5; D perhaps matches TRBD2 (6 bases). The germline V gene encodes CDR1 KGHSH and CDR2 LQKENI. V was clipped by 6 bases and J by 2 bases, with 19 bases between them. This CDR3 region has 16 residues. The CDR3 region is CASSPGRPGFQETQYF. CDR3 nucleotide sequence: TGTGCCAGCTCCCCAGGGAGGCCCGGCTTTCAAGAGACCCAGTACTTC.

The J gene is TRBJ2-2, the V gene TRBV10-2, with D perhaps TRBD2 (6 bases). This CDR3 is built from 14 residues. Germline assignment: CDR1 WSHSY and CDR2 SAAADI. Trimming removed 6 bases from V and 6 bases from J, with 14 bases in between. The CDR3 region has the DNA TGCGCCAGCAGGCCGCCCGGAGGGGCCGGGGAGCTGTTTTTT. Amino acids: CASRPPGGAGELFF.

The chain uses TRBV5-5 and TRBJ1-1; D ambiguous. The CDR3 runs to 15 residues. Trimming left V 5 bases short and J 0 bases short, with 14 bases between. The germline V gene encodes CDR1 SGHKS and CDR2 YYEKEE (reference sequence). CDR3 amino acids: CASSSQTLVNTEAFF. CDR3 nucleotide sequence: TGTGCCAGCAGTTCGCAGACTCTAGTGAACACTGAAGCTTTCTTT.

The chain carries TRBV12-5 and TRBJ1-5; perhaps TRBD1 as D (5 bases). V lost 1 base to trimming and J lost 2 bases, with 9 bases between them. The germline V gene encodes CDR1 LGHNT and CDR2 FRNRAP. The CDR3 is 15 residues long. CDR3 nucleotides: TGTGCTAGTGGTTTGGCGCAGGGTCGCAATCAGCCCCAGCATTTT. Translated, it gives CASGLAQGRNQPQHF.

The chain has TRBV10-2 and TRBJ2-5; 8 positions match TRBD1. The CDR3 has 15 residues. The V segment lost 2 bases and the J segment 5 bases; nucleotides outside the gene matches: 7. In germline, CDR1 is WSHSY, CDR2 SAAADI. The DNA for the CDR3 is TGCGCCAGCAGTGAGGGACAGGGTTCCGGGGAGACCCAGTACTTC. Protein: CASSEGQGSGETQYF.

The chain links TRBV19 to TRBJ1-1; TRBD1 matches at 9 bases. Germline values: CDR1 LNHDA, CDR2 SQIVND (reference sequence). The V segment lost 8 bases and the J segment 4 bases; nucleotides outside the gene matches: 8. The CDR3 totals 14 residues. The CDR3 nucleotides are TGTGCCAGTTCACAGGGGGCCGGGGCCACTGAAGCTTTCTTT. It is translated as CASSQGAGATEAFF.

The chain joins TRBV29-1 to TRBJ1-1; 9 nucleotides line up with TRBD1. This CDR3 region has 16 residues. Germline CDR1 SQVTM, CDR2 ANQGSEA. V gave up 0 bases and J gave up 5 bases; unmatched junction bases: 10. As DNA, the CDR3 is TGCAGCGTTGAAGACGCCTACAGGGGGCCGGGGACTGAAGCTTTCTTT. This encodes CSVEDAYRGPGTEAFF.

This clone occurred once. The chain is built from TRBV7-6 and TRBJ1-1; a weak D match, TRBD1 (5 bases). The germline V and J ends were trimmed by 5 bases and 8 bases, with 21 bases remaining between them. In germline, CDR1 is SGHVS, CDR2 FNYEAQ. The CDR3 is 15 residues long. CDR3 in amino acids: CASSQHLSEGTEAFF. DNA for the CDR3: TGTGCCAGCAGCCAACACCTAAGCGAAGGGACGGAAGCTTTCTTT.

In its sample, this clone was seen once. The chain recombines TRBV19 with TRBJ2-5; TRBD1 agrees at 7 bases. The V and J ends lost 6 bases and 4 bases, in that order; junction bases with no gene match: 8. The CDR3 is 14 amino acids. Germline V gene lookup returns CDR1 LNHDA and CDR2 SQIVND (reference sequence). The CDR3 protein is CASSTTQGRETQYF. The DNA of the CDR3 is TGTGCCAGTAGCACCACACAGGGGAGAGAGACCCAGTACTTC.

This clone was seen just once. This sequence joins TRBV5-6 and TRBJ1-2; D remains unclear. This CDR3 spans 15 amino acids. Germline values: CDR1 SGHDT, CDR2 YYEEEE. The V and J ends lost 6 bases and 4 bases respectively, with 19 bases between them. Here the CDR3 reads CASNPLSRKTYGYTF. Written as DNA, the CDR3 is TGTGCCAGCAATCCGCTCAGTCGAAAGACCTATGGCTACACCTTC.

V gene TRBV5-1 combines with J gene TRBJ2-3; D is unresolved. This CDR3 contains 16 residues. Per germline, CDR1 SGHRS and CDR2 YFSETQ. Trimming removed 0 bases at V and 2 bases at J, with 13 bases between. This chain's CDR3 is CASSLGSPQFTDTQYF. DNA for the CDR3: TGCGCCAGCAGCTTGGGTAGCCCACAATTCACAGATACGCAGTATTTT.

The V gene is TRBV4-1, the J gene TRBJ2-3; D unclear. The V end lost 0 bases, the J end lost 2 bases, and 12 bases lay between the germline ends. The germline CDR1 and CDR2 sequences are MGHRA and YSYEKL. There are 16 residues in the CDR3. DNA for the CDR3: TGCGCCAGCAGCCAAGAAAGGCAGCGACTCACAGATACGCAGTATTTT. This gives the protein CASSQERQRLTDTQYF.

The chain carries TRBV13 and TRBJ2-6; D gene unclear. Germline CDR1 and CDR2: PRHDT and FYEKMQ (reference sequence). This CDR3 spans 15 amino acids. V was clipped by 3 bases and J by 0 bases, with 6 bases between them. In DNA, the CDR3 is TGTGCCAGCAGCTTTCGTCGCTCTGGGGCCAACGTCCTGACTTTC. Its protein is CASSFRRSGANVLTF.

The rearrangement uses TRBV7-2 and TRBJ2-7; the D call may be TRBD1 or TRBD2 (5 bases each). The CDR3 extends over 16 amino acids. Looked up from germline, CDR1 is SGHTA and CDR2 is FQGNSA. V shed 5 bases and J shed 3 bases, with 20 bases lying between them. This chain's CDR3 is CASSPGPQRAGYEQYF. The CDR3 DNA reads TGTGCCAGCAGCCCGGGGCCCCAAAGGGCGGGCTACGAGCAGTACTTC.

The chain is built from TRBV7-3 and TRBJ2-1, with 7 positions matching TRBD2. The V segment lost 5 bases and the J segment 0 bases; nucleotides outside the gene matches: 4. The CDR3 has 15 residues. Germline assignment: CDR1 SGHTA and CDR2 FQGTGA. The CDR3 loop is CASSPLAVSYNEQFF. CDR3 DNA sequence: TGTGCCAGCAGCCCTCTAGCGGTCTCCTACAATGAGCAGTTCTTC.